The 24 T cell receptor beta chains below come from one sample, sequenced in a study of blood T cell repertoires in COVID-19. Sequencing was performed with immunoSEQ multiplex PCR; in TCRdb, only in-frame clones are kept and a portion is missing. In the table there are 150,000 or so clones, 90% of which are singletons. The sequenced sample consisted of peripheral blood. These receptors were collected from a man aged 45-65 years with acute or convalescent COVID-19.

This chain links TRBV3-1 (or the pseudogene TRBV3-2) with TRBJ2-3, with 9 bases that match TRBD2. Germline V gives CDR1 LGHDT, CDR2 YNNKEL (reference sequence). The ends lost 2 bases at V and 1 base at J; junction bases unmatched: 4. The CDR3 has 16 amino acids. As DNA, the CDR3 is TGTGCCAGCAGCCAATCTTTAGCGGGGGGCACAGATACGCAGTATTTT. Amino acids: CASSQSLAGGTDTQYF.

The chain carries TRBV7-9 and TRBJ2-7, with 8 nucleotides matching TRBD1. Germline CDR1 reads SEHNR; CDR2 reads FQNEAQ (reference sequence). The length of the CDR3 is 13 residues. V shed 4 bases and J 3 bases; nucleotides not matched to a gene: 2. In DNA, the CDR3 is TGTGCCAGCAGCTCGGGACAGGACTACGAGCAGTACGTC. Translating gives CASSSGQDYEQYV.

The gene calls are TRBV4-3 and TRBJ2-1; 7 bases match TRBD2. J gave up 1 base and V 0 bases, and 0 bases lay outside the gene matches. CDR1 and CDR2 from the germline V gene are LGHNA and YSLEER. The CDR3 covers 15 residues. In DNA, the CDR3 is TGCGCCAGCAGCCAAGAGGGGGGGTCCTACAATGAGCAGTTCTTC. This translates into CASSQEGGSYNEQFF.

The chain joins TRBV18 to TRBJ1-6, with 7 bases that match TRBD1. The germline gives CDR1 KGHSH, CDR2 LQKENI. The J segment lost 7 bases and the V segment lost 2 bases, leaving 5 bases of the junction unmatched. There are 15 residues in the CDR3. The CDR3 region has the DNA TGTGCCAGCTCACCAGGGACAGTCCCAAATTCACCCCTCCACTTT. It encodes CASSPGTVPNSPLHF.

V usage is TRBV6-6 and J usage is TRBJ1-5; the D gene is possibly TRBD1 (5 bases). This CDR3 contains 13 residues. Germline CDR1 reads MNHNY; CDR2 reads SVGAGI (reference sequence). Trimming pared 6 bases from V and 3 bases from J, leaving 9 bases between. In DNA, the CDR3 is TGTGCCAGCAGACCACAGGACAATCAGCCCCAGCATTTT. Translation: CASRPQDNQPQHF.

CDR3: CSSTTSFYNEQFF. CDR3 sequence (DNA): TGCAGCTCCACGACTAGCTTCTACAATGAGCAGTTCTTC. The chain employs TRBV29-1 and TRBJ2-1; 7 bases are shared with TRBD2. The junction had 7 bases not matched to a gene; V was cut back by 8 bases and J by 3 bases. From germline, CDR1 is SQVTM and CDR2 ANQGSEA. CDR3 length equals 13 residues.

The chain joins TRBV5-1 to TRBJ2-5, with 9 bases matching TRBD1. The CDR3 contains 16 residues. V lost 0 bases, J lost 8 bases, and 11 bases stayed unmatched. The germline gives CDR1 SGHRS, CDR2 YFSETQ. CDR3 loop: CASSLGQGVSYVTQYF. CDR3 in DNA: TGCGCCAGCAGCTTGGGACAGGGGGTATCCTACGTCACCCAGTACTTC.

The rearrangement uses TRBV15 and TRBJ1-6; TRBD1 aligns across 8 bases. CDR3 length: 13 amino acids. Germline loops: CDR1 LNHNV, CDR2 YYDKDF (reference sequence). The ends lost 5 bases at V and 11 bases at J; junction bases unmatched: 5. The DNA for the CDR3 is TGTGCCACCAGCGGGACAGGCCTGACACCCCTCCACTTT. Translating it yields CATSGTGLTPLHF.

The chain combines TRBV4-2 with TRBJ2-3, with 9 bases that match TRBD1. The trim removed 1 base at V and 1 base at J, leaving 3 bases unmatched. Germline CDR1 and CDR2: LGHNA and YNFKEQ. This CDR3 has 16 amino acids. In nucleotides, the CDR3 is TGTGCCAGCAGCCAAGTTTGGGACAGGGGCACAGATACGCAGTATTTT. It specifies CASSQVWDRGTDTQYF.

The genes are TRBV29-1 and TRBJ2-1; TRBD2 matches 9 bases. From germline, CDR1 is SQVTM and CDR2 ANQGSEA. This CDR3 has 16 amino acids. V gave up 5 bases and J gave up 1 base; unmatched junction bases: 9. CDR3 protein: CSVSSGLAGSYNEQFF. CDR3 DNA sequence: TGCAGCGTTTCTTCAGGGCTAGCGGGATCCTACAATGAGCAGTTCTTC.

This clone appeared a single time. The chain carries TRBV11-3 and TRBJ2-2; tentatively, D is TRBD2 (5 bases). Trimming left V 5 bases short and J 7 bases short, with 11 bases between. This CDR3 comprises 13 residues. Germline CDR1 SGHNT, CDR2 YENEEA. In DNA form, the CDR3 reads TGTGCCAGCAGCCCCGTGGAGGACGGGGAGCTGTTTTTT. It codes for CASSPVEDGELFF.

This chain links TRBV10-2 with TRBJ1-2, with 7 bases identical to TRBD1. Germline V CDR1 and CDR2: WSHSY, SAAADI. J lost 4 bases, V lost 0 bases, and 8 bases had no gene match. The CDR3 contains 16 residues. CDR3 sequence: CASSESPHDRAYGYTF. DNA for the CDR3: TGCGCCAGCAGTGAGTCGCCCCACGACAGGGCCTATGGCTACACCTTC.

J is TRBJ1-1 and V is TRBV29-1, with 10 bases lining up with TRBD1. The V segment lost 7 bases and the J segment 5 bases; nucleotides outside the gene matches: 7. CDR3 size: 13 residues. Looked up from germline, CDR1 is SQVTM and CDR2 is ANQGSEA. The CDR3 here is CSGRTGGLTEAFF. CDR3 nucleotide sequence: TGCAGCGGCCGGACAGGGGGATTGACTGAAGCTTTCTTT.

The table lists this clone with a count of one. The CDR3: CSASIAGVYEQYV. CDR3 coding DNA: TGCAGTGCTAGTATAGCGGGGGTCTACGAGCAGTACGTC. This sequence joins TRBV20-1 and TRBJ2-7; 9 nucleotides match TRBD2. CDR1 DFQATT and CDR2 SNEGSKA come from the germline V gene (reference sequence). CDR3 length: 13 amino acids. The ends lost 3 bases at V and 3 bases at J; junction bases unmatched: 3.

This chain joins TRBV27 and TRBJ2-7, with D perhaps matching TRBD1 (6 bases). Germline CDR1 and CDR2: MNHEY and SMNVEV (reference sequence). The CDR3 length is 16 residues. The ends were cut back, 6 bases at V and 2 bases at J, with 20 bases in the middle. CDR3 nucleotides: TGTGCCAGCAGCCCGATTCCGGGACAAACCACCTACGAGCAGTACTTC. It specifies CASSPIPGQTTYEQYF.

The chain combines TRBV6-2 or TRBV6-3 with TRBJ2-7; 8 bases line up with TRBD1. The length of the CDR3 is 14 residues. V lost 5 bases, J lost 8 bases, and 11 bases stayed unmatched. Germline V gene sequence: CDR1 MNHEY, CDR2 SVGEGT. CDR3 sequence (DNA): TGTGCCAGCAGTGACGGACAGGGAGATACGAAGCAGTACGTC. Protein product: CASSDGQGDTKQYV.

The gene calls are TRBV19 and TRBJ2-2, with a possible D match to TRBD2 (5 bases). The germline CDR1 and CDR2 sequences are LNHDA and SQIVND (reference sequence). Trimming left V 5 bases short and J 0 bases short, with 10 bases between. This CDR3 region has 15 residues. The CDR3 protein is CASSPRTANTGELFF. CDR3 DNA: TGTGCCAGTAGTCCACGGACTGCGAACACCGGGGAGCTGTTTTTT.

V gene TRBV6-5 combines with J gene TRBJ2-7, with D perhaps TRBD2 (6 bases). The length of the CDR3 is 11 residues. CDR1 is MNHEY and CDR2 is SVGAGI in the germline V gene. Trimming removed 2 bases at V and 7 bases at J, with 6 bases between. The CDR3 nucleotides read TGTGCCAGCAGTTACGGGAGGGAGCAGTACTTC. This sequence encodes CASSYGREQYF.

The genes are TRBV18 and TRBJ2-7, with TRBD2 matching 7 bases. The junction had 9 bases not matched to a gene; V was cut back by 3 bases and J by 7 bases. The CDR3 length is 14 residues. In germline, CDR1 is KGHSH, CDR2 LQKENI. CDR3 nucleotide sequence: TGTGCCAGCTCACCGAGCGGGGCCCCAGTGGAGCAGTACGTC. Translated: CASSPSGAPVEQYV.

The V and J genes are TRBV6-5 and TRBJ1-4, with 10 bases identical to TRBD1. CDR3 length: 15 residues. Germline CDR1 is MNHEY and CDR2 is SVGAGI. V lost 7 bases to trimming and J lost 6 bases; unmatched junction nucleotides: 8. The CDR3 loop is CASIQGGTGDEKLFF. The CDR3 DNA sequence: TGTGCCAGCATCCAGGGGGGGACAGGGGATGAAAAACTGTTTTTT.

The genes are TRBV11-1 and TRBJ2-3; 10 bases align to TRBD2. Germline values: CDR1 SGHAT, CDR2 FQDESV (reference sequence). Losses at the gene ends were 5 bases for V and 4 bases for J; bases not matched to a gene: 6. The CDR3 length is 15 residues. The CDR3 loop is CASSLTSGKADTQYF. The CDR3 nucleotides read TGTGCCAGCAGCCTAACTAGCGGGAAAGCAGATACGCAGTATTTT.

The chain carries TRBV27 and TRBJ1-5; 10 bases align to TRBD1. Losses at the gene ends were 1 base for V and 2 bases for J; bases not matched to a gene: 23. Germline CDR1 and CDR2: MNHEY and SMNVEV (reference sequence). The CDR3 length is 23 residues. Here the CDR3 DNA reads TGTGCCAGCAGTTTATTTTCGCCCCGTAGAGGGACAGGGGAGAAGGCGGGCAATCAGCCCCAGCATTTT. It translates to CASSLFSPRRGTGEKAGNQPQHF.

This sequence joins TRBV27 and TRBJ2-1, with 7 bases that match TRBD1. In germline, CDR1 is MNHEY, CDR2 SMNVEV (reference sequence). V shed 3 bases, J shed 3 bases, and the junction held 2 bases outside the gene matches. The CDR3 sequence is 14 residues long. The CDR3 nucleotides read TGTGCCAGCAGTTTGTGGGACAGCTACAATGAGCAGTTCTTC. Translating it yields CASSLWDSYNEQFF.

The chain employs TRBV14 and TRBJ2-7, with 7 bases lining up with TRBD1. Germline-derived CDR1 and CDR2 are SGHDN and FVKESK. The length of the CDR3 is 16 residues. V was pared by 2 bases and J by 2 bases, with 9 bases of the junction left unmatched. The CDR3 bases are TGTGCCAGCAGCCAATCCTACGGGACAGTACCCTACGAGCAGTACTTC. Protein sequence: CASSQSYGTVPYEQYF.